This T cell receptor (beta chain) was captured in a study of blood T cell repertoires in COVID-19. Study at large: The United States, Italy and Spain were the sources of the acute and convalescent COVID-19 samples. Sources were T cells, B-cell-depleted T cells, or PBMCs; the material itself was cDNA or gDNA.

Original processing notes: Amplification with reference gene primers provided the estimates of nucleated cell counts. Sequenced by immunoSEQ multiplex PCR; TCRdb stores in-frame clones only, minus some. Clone size and V and J calls were adopted from that table, with D and trimming inferred from the DNA. The sample has about 50,000 clones, about 89% seen once. The CDR3 is 17 residues long. The germline V gene encodes CDR1 SNHLY and CDR2 FYNNEI. The V and J ends lost 1 base and 5 bases, in that order; junction bases with no gene match: 6. The chain carries TRBV2 and TRBJ2-3; 13 nucleotides align to TRBD2. The sample taken for sequencing was peripheral blood. The TCR originated in a human donor in a cohort sampled during active COVID-19. The CDR3 DNA follows: TGTGCCAGCAGTGAAGAAGGACTAGCGGGAGTCTTAGATACGCAGTATTTT. This gives the protein CASSEEGLAGVLDTQYF.